The source of this T cell receptor beta chain is a study of blood T cell repertoires in COVID-19. The overall study: COVID-19 samples collected from the United States, Italy and Spain covered acute and convalescent phases. The analysed material was cDNA or gDNA that came from T cells, B-cell-depleted T cells, or PBMCs.

While infection was still active, Seattle patients were enrolled and then followed longitudinally. The CDR3 covers 13 residues. The V and J ends lost 4 bases and 7 bases respectively, with 13 bases between them. Germline lookup yields CDR1 MNHNY and CDR2 SVGAGI (reference sequence). As processed by the authors: Using reference gene primer amplification, nucleated cell counts were estimated. Data came from immunoSEQ multiplex PCR; TCRdb stores just in-frame clones and leaves some out. The V and J calls and the clone size are those of that table, but D and trimming were determined from the DNA. The table has 200,000 to 250,000 clones, 75% to 85% seen once; the top ten hold roughly 8%.

The V and J genes are TRBV6-6 and TRBJ1-2; D might be TRBD1 (6 bases). The TCR sequence derives from a woman older than 75 with COVID-19, enrolled during active disease. Sequenced material: peripheral blood. In DNA, the CDR3 is TGTGCCAGCAGTTCCCGACAGGCTACTGGCTACACCTTC. This codes for CASSSRQATGYTF.